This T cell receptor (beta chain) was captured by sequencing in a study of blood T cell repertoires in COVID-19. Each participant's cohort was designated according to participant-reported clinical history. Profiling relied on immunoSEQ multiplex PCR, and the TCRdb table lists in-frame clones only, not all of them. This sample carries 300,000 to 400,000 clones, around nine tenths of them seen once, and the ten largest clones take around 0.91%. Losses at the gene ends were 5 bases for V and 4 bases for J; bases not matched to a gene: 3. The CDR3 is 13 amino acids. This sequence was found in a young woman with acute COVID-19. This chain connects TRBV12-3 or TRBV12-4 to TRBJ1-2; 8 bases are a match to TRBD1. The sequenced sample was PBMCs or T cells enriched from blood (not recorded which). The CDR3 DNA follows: TGTGCCAGCAGTCCGACAGGGGCCTATGGCTACACCTTC. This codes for CASSPTGAYGYTF.